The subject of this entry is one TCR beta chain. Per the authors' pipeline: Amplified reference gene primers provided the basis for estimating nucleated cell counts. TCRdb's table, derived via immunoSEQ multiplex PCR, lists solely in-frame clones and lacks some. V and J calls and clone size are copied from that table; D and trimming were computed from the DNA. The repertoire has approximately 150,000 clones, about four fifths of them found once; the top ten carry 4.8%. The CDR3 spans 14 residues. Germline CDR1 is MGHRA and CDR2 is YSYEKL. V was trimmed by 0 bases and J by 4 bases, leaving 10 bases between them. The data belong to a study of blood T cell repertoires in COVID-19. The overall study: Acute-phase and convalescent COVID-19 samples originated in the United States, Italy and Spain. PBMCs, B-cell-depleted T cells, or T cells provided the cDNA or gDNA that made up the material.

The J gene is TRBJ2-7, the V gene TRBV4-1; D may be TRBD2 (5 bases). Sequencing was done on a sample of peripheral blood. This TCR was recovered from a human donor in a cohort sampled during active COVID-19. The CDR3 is CASSQDFGEYEQYV. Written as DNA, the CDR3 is TGCGCCAGCAGCCAAGATTTTGGGGAGTACGAGCAGTACGTC.